Following are 24 T cell receptor beta chains from one sample sequenced in a study of T cell clonality in common variable immunodeficiency. Produced via immunoSEQ multiplex PCR; TCRdb's table is partial and in-frame only. The specimen has about 32,000 clones, none found just once. General study results and limits: In common variable immunodeficiency, TCR beta chains reportedly carried fewer deletions and N-nucleotide insertions.

These TCRs' antigens remain unknown. Sequences were obtained from peripheral blood mononuclear cells. The source is a human donor with common variable immunodeficiency.

This clone was recorded a few times. The CDR3 is cut off 3 residues early in the read; its end comes from the germline J gene. The V call is TRBV6-1, the J call TRBJ1-3, with unresolved D. Germline lookup yields CDR1 MNHNS and CDR2 SASEGT. The germline V and J ends were trimmed by 1 base and 0 bases, with 4 bases remaining between them. The CDR3 spans 14 residues. The CDR3 here is CASSEVRSGNTIYF. CDR3 bases read: TGTGCCAGCAGTGAAGTCCGCTCTGGAAACACC.

The table lists this clone with a few counts. The CDR3 is cut off 3 residues early in the read; its end comes from the germline J gene. The rearrangement links TRBV7-2 to TRBJ1-1, with D perhaps TRBD1 (6 bases). The germline V and J ends were trimmed by 0 bases and 4 bases, with 15 bases remaining between them. The CDR3 totals 16 residues. The V gene's germline CDR1 is SGHTA and CDR2 FQGNSA. Incomplete CDR3 DNA: TGTGCCAGCAGCTTAGCGGGGCGGGACACGGGCACTGAA. Protein sequence: CASSLAGRDTGTE. The whole CDR3 protein is CASSLAGRDTGTEAFF.

This clone was counted ten times or more. The read terminates 3 residues before the CDR3 end, so the remaining end is supplied by the germline J gene. The rearrangement links TRBV5-4 to TRBJ2-5; 9 positions match TRBD2. V was pared by 4 bases and J by 1 base, with 5 bases of the junction left unmatched. The CDR3 loop spans 15 amino acids. Germline V CDR1 and CDR2: SGHNT, YYREEE (reference sequence). CDR3 loop: CASSQQRGVQETQYF. The CDR3 DNA, read in part, is TGTGCCAGCAGCCAACAGCGGGGGGTCCAAGAGACC.

Regarding this clone: With the read ending 3 residues before the CDR3 end, the germline J gene is used to fill in that end. The rearrangement joins TRBV5-1 to TRBJ2-3; TRBD2 aligns across 7 bases. CDR3 size: 17 residues. Germline V gene data show CDR1 as SGHRS and CDR2 as YFSETQ. Trimming at V came to 0 bases and at J to 0 bases, leaving 7 bases not matched to a gene. CDR3 sequence reads: CASSLVPFGGSTDTQYF. The sequenced CDR3 bases are TGCGCCAGCAGCTTGGTTCCTTTCGGGGGGAGCACAGATACG.

Comment on this clone: Read data end 3 residues before the CDR3 end; the end is taken from the germline J gene. The V gene is TRBV7-3, the J gene TRBJ2-5; 7 bases are shared with TRBD1. V shed 3 bases, J shed 0 bases, and the junction held 1 base outside the gene matches. The germline CDR1 and CDR2 sequences are SGHTA and FQGTGA. The CDR3 totals 14 residues. CDR3 residues: CASSLGQHQETQYF. Partial CDR3 DNA: TGTGCCAGCAGCTTGGGACAGCACCAAGAGACC.

Comment on this clone: Sequencing ends 3 residues short of the CDR3 end; the germline J gene provides the rest. V usage is TRBV7-2 and J usage is TRBJ1-4; a weak D match, TRBD1 (5 bases). Germline V CDR1 and CDR2: SGHTA, FQGNSA. V lost 7 bases and J 5 bases, leaving 11 bases between the germline ends. The CDR3 is 13 amino acids. The CDR3 region is CASKGRNNEKLFF. Partial CDR3 DNA: TGTGCCAGCAAGGGGCGGAACAATGAAAAA.

Points on this clone: The DNA ends 3 residues before the CDR3 does, and the rest of the CDR3 is filled in from the germline J gene. This chain joins TRBV7-2 and TRBJ1-2, with 7 bases lining up with TRBD1. V was clipped by 4 bases and J by 7 bases; unmatched bases: 6. Germline V gives CDR1 SGHTA, CDR2 FQGNSA. The CDR3 consists of 13 residues. The CDR3 bases that were read are TGTGCCAGCAGCTCGACAGGGCCTATTGGC. Translation: CASSSTGPIG. The full CDR3 sequence reads CASSSTGPIGYTF. Full variable domain (missing parts from reference TRBV7-2 and TRBJ1-2): GAGVSQSPSNKVTEKGKDVELRCDPISGHTALYWYRQSLGQGLEFLIYFQGNSAPDKSGLPSDRFSAERTGGSVSTLTIQRTQQEDSAVYLCASSSTGPIGYTFGSGTRLTVV.

This clone was detected only a few times. The read falls 3 residues short of the CDR3 end, and the missing part is taken from the germline J gene. The chain carries TRBV5-1 and TRBJ2-3, with TRBD2 matching 12 bases. The V gene's germline CDR1 is SGHRS and CDR2 YFSETQ. V dropped 5 bases and J dropped 0; count of bases not matched to a gene: 7. CDR3 length equals 17 residues. The CDR3 bases that were read are TGCGCCAGCAGAAGTGGGACTAGCGGGCACAGCACAGATACG. Translation: CASRSGTSGHSTDT. The full CDR3 sequence reads CASRSGTSGHSTDTQYF. Full variable domain (missing parts from reference TRBV5-1 and TRBJ2-3): KAGVTQTPRYLIKTRGQQVTLSCSPISGHRSVSWYQQTPGQGLQFLFEYFSETQRNKGNFPGRFSGRQFSNSRSEMNVSTLELGDSALYLCASRSGTSGHSTDTQYFGPGTRLTVL.

This clone has only a few counts. Sequencing ends 3 residues short of the CDR3 end; the germline J gene provides the rest. The rearrangement links TRBV7-9 to TRBJ1-5, with D possibly being TRBD1 (5 bases). V lost 5 bases, J lost 7 bases, and 12 bases lay in between. Germline values: CDR1 SEHNR, CDR2 FQNEAQ (reference sequence). The CDR3 is 13 amino acids. The part of the CDR3 DNA that was read is TGTGCCAGCAGCCCAATGGGGGGACAGCCC. Its protein is CASSPMGGQP. The whole CDR3 sequence reads CASSPMGGQPQHF.

This clone showed up just a few times. Read sequence stops 3 residues before the CDR3 end, and the germline J gene provides the missing end. The chain carries TRBV7-9 and TRBJ1-1; 9 nucleotides match TRBD1. The CDR3 is 15 amino acids. Germline-derived CDR1 and CDR2 are SEHNR and FQNEAQ (reference sequence). V lost 5 bases to trimming and J lost 5 bases; unmatched junction nucleotides: 9. The CDR3 reads CASSPGQGMWTEAFF. The sequenced CDR3 bases are TGTGCCAGCAGCCCGGGACAGGGTATGTGGACTGAA.

Notes on this clone: The read gets to within 3 residues of the CDR3 end, and the germline J gene fills in the rest. This chain joins TRBV5-6 and TRBJ2-3, with 9 bases aligning to TRBD1. Germline CDR1 is SGHDT and CDR2 is YYEEEE. J was trimmed by 6 bases and V by 3 bases; bases with no gene match: 5. The CDR3 is 14 amino acids. Here the CDR3 reads CASSYGTGSDTQYF. CDR3 bases read: TGTGCCAGCAGCTATGGGACAGGGAGCGATACG.

This clone was observed a few times. Read coverage stops 3 residues before the CDR3 terminus; the germline J gene supplies the remainder. This chain joins TRBV6-2 or TRBV6-3 and TRBJ1-1; 7 positions match TRBD1. V dropped 10 bases and J dropped 4; count of bases not matched to a gene: 9. The CDR3 is 13 amino acids. Germline values: CDR1 MNHEY, CDR2 SVGEGT. The covered CDR3 bases are TGTGCCATTCAAAGGACAGGCGGCACTGAA. This encodes CAIQRTGGTE. The complete CDR3 reads CAIQRTGGTEAFF.

A note on this clone: The missing CDR3 end, 3 residues past where the read stops, is filled in from the germline J gene. The V gene is TRBV19, the J gene TRBJ1-2, with a weak D call TRBD1 (6 bases). Trimming stripped 9 bases from V and 0 bases from J, with 20 bases between. The CDR3 contains 16 residues. Germline CDR1 LNHDA, CDR2 SQIVND (reference sequence). The chain's CDR3 is CASTAGDRISNYGYTF. The sequenced part of the CDR3 DNA is TGTGCCAGCACGGCAGGTGACAGGATTTCTAACTATGGC.

This clone was counted a few times. The read comes to an end 3 residues before the CDR3 does, leaving the germline J gene to fill in the end. The genes are TRBV7-9 and TRBJ1-1, with D possibly being TRBD1 (5 bases). V shed 3 bases and J shed 0 bases, with 11 bases lying between them. CDR1 and CDR2 from the germline V gene are SEHNR and FQNEAQ (reference sequence). This CDR3 is 15 amino acids long. The sequenced part of the CDR3 DNA is TGTGCCAGCAGCTTCCAAGGCAGGGTGAACACTGAA. Protein sequence: CASSFQGRVNTE. The full CDR3 sequence reads CASSFQGRVNTEAFF.

In the case of this clone: The CDR3 end is not reached by the read, which stops 3 residues before it; the germline J gene fills it in. J is TRBJ2-7 and V is TRBV20-1; TRBD2 matches at 10 bases. The trim removed 3 bases at V and 2 bases at J, leaving 4 bases unmatched. The CDR3 has 14 residues. The germline CDR1 and CDR2 sequences are DFQATT and SNEGSKA (reference sequence). CDR3 residues: CSASSSGGTYEQYF. CDR3 bases read: TGCAGTGCTAGTAGTAGCGGGGGGACCTACGAG.

Details on this clone: The read ends 3 residues before the CDR3 terminus; that terminus is restored from the germline J gene. The J gene is TRBJ1-4, the V gene TRBV7-2; 7 nucleotides agree with TRBD1. Germline V lookup: CDR1 SGHTA, CDR2 FQGNSA. With 8 bases clipped from V and 3 bases from J, the junction kept 3 bases outside the gene matches. The CDR3 spans 13 residues. The sequenced part of the CDR3 DNA is TGTGCCAGCGGGGGACAGCCTAATGAAAAA. Translation: CASGGQPNEK. The full CDR3 reads CASGGQPNEKLFF.

Many counts were recorded for this clone. The DNA ends 3 residues before the CDR3 does, and the rest of the CDR3 is filled in from the germline J gene. This chain uses TRBV5-5 with TRBJ1-4, with 7 bases lining up with TRBD1. Losses at the gene ends were 1 base for V and 8 bases for J; bases not matched to a gene: 5. Germline CDR1 SGHKS, CDR2 YYEKEE (reference sequence). The CDR3 contains 14 residues. Incomplete CDR3 DNA: TGTGCCAGCAGCTTGACAGGGGATGGGGAAAAA. Its translation: CASSLTGDGEK. The CDR3 as a whole reads CASSLTGDGEKLFF.

Of note for this clone: The read halts 3 residues ahead of the CDR3 end, with the missing end drawn from the germline J gene. This chain uses TRBV7-2 with TRBJ1-3; D call uncertain. This CDR3 spans 14 amino acids. The ends were cut back, 5 bases at V and 3 bases at J, with 11 bases in the middle. The germline gives CDR1 SGHTA, CDR2 FQGNSA. CDR3 loop: CASSQWPVGNTIYF. The part of the CDR3 DNA that was read is TGTGCCAGCAGCCAGTGGCCAGTTGGAAACACC.

This clone came up many times. The read halts 3 residues ahead of the CDR3 end, with the missing end drawn from the germline J gene. The chain has TRBV19 and TRBJ1-1; 7 bases match TRBD1. Germline V gene lookup returns CDR1 LNHDA and CDR2 SQIVND (reference sequence). The J segment lost 3 bases and the V segment lost 6 bases, leaving 13 bases of the junction unmatched. The CDR3 extends over 16 amino acids. The CDR3 here is CASRETGSTGYTEAFF. CDR3 DNA (partial): TGTGCCAGTAGGGAGACAGGGTCAACGGGATACACTGAA. The variable domain in full, completed from reference TRBV19 and TRBJ1-1, reads DGGITQSPKYLFRKEGQNVTLSCEQNLNHDAMYWYRQDPGQGLRLIYYSQIVNDFQKGDIAEGYSVSREKKESFPLTVTSAQKNPTAFYLCASRETGSTGYTEAFFGQGTRLTVV.

Of note for this clone: The CDR3 goes on 3 residues after the read ends, and that part is filled in from the germline J gene. This sequence joins TRBV19 and TRBJ2-1; weak D call: TRBD2 (5 bases). In germline, CDR1 is LNHDA, CDR2 SQIVND (reference sequence). Trimming left V 3 bases short and J 3 bases short, with 12 bases between. This CDR3 has 15 amino acids. Partial CDR3 DNA: TGTGCCAGTAGTATTTCCGGGGAAAACTACAATGAG. As protein: CASSISGENYNE. The full-length CDR3 reads as CASSISGENYNEQFF.

In the case of this clone: From the germline J gene comes the end of the CDR3, since the read stops 3 residues before it. This chain connects TRBV20-1 to TRBJ1-4; no clear D. CDR1 DFQATT and CDR2 SNEGSKA come from the germline V gene (reference sequence). There are 14 residues in the CDR3. Trimming pared 3 bases from V and 2 bases from J, leaving 10 bases between. The CDR3 spells CSASKGGTNEKLFF. The CDR3 bases that were read are TGCAGTGCTAGTAAGGGTGGCACTAATGAAAAA.

This clone has a count of ten or more. Sequencing ends 3 residues short of the CDR3 end; the germline J gene provides the rest. The same CDR3 is also encoded by other DNA sequences in this sample. The rearrangement links TRBV29-1 to TRBJ2-5; 8 bases agree with TRBD1. The CDR3 consists of 13 residues. Trimming cost V 4 bases and J 2 bases; bases outside gene matches: 3. CDR1 and CDR2 from the germline V gene are SQVTM and ANQGSEA. CDR3 region: CSVARTGQETQYF. CDR3 bases read: TGCAGCGTTGCCCGGACAGGGCAAGAGACC.

On this clone: The sequence runs out 3 residues before the end of the CDR3; the remainder is reconstructed from the germline J gene. The V and J genes are TRBV30 and TRBJ2-2; 8 positions match TRBD1. This CDR3 spans 16 amino acids. Losses at the gene ends were 0 bases for V and 1 base for J; bases not matched to a gene: 4. CDR1 and CDR2 (germline): GTSNPN, SVGIG (reference sequence). The CDR3 region is CAWSVRGQGNTGELFF. Partial CDR3 DNA: TGTGCCTGGAGTGTACGAGGACAGGGGAACACCGGGGAG.

This clone has only a few counts. The CDR3 end falls 3 residues outside the read, so it is completed with the germline J gene. This chain uses TRBV19 with TRBJ1-5; D is possibly TRBD1 (6 bases). V was pared by 4 bases and J by 4 bases, with 11 bases between. Germline V gene data show CDR1 as LNHDA and CDR2 as SQIVND (reference sequence). The CDR3 is 14 residues long. CDR3 DNA, as far as it was read: TGTGCCAGTAGTACTACAGGGAATAATCAGCCC. The encoded protein is CASSTTGNNQP. The entire CDR3 is CASSTTGNNQPQHF.